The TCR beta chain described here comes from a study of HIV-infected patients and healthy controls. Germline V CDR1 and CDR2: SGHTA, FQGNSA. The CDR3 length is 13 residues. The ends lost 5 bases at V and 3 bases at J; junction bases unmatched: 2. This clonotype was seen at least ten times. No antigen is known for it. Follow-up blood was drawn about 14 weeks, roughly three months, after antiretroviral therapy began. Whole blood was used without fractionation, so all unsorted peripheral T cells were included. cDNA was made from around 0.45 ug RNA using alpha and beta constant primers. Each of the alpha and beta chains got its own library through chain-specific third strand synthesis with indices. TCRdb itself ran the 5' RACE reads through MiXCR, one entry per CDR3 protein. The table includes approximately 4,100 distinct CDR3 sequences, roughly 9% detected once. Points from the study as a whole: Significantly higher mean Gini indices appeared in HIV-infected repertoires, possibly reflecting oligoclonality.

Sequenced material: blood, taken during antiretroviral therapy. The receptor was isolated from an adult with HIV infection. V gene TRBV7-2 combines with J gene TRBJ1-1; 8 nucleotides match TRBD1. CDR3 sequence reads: CASSLDRDTEAFF. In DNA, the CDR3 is TGTGCCAGCAGCCTGGACAGGGACACTGAAGCTTTCTTT.